This T cell receptor (beta chain) was recovered during a study of OX40 agonist ivuxolimab in advanced cancers. At the level of the whole study: The costimulatory receptor OX40 (CD134) was targeted by ivuxolimab, a fully human IgG2 agonistic monoclonal antibody. Intravenous ivuxolimab was administered to patients every 2 weeks at six dose levels: 0.01, 0.1, 0.3, 1.5, 3 and 10 mg/kg. Of the approximately 50 patients in dose escalation, 19 had hepatocellular carcinoma, about 15 had melanoma, 9 had renal cell carcinoma and 9 had head and neck cancer. A male proportion of around 81% and a mean age of around 60 years, ranging from roughly 23 to 80, were recorded for the dose-escalation cohort. Prior anti-PD-1, anti-PD-L1 or anti-CTLA-4 therapy was permitted, and about two fifths of dose-escalation patients had received checkpoint inhibitors. Partial responses occurred in three dose-escalation patients, of whom one had hepatocellular carcinoma and two had cutaneous melanoma. Peripheral TCRbeta sequencing was intended to test whether TCR sequence diversity was altered and clonal T-cell expansion was caused by ivuxolimab. The monotherapy dose-escalation portion (N = 52 patients) of the phase I ivuxolimab trial is reported in the paper.

The trial excluded patients who had a history of autoimmune disease or who were on systemic immunosuppression. Peripheral blood for TCR sequencing was drawn from every dose cohort at baseline, at cycle 4 day 1 and at cycle 7 day 1. Samples were obtained from an open-label, multicenter, first-in-human phase I dose-escalation trial of ivuxolimab. Adults with locally advanced or metastatic melanoma, renal cell, hepatocellular, or head and neck squamous cell carcinoma were enrolled in the trial. Before TCR sequencing, CD4+ and CD8+ T cells were separately sorted from peripheral blood. Remarks on this clone: Its recognized antigen is unknown. It has no much larger one-base neighbor in the sample; base qualities were not kept.

Genomic DNA was extracted from sorted cells for sequencing of the TCRbeta CDR3 region. The immunoSEQ Assay was used for sequencing of TCRbeta CDR3 regions. As stored in TCRdb, this immuneACCESS dataset retains in-frame rearrangements with V and J assigned. A fraction of the clones does not appear; measured against another copy, unresolved V genes explain less than half of the discrepancy, and the remainder lacks a known reason. Recorded for this sample are more than 60,000 clones; about 86% of them occurred a single time. Of the sample, almost 4.5% is held by the ten largest clones. The full study reports these points: Clonal expansion of both CD4+ and CD8+ blood T cells was observed from baseline to week 6 at doses 0.1 to 3.0 mg/kg. The antigen specificity of the clonally expanded peripheral T cells was not determined. After ivuxolimab, more expanded clones were found on average in CD8+ T cells than in CD4+ T cells. Low levels of normalized T-cell clonal expansion were also shown by some nonresponding patients. In the 0.1-3.0 mg/kg groups, partial responders were among the patients with the lowest normalized peripheral clonal expansion, particularly in CD8+ T cells.

V lost 7 bases and J lost 2 bases; the stretch between them is 15 bases long. The CDR3 measures 15 amino acids from cysteine to phenylalanine. The retained sequence is limited to the CDR3, 45 bases, with the frame set at the first base. The germline V gene specifies SGHDT as CDR1 and YYEEEE as CDR2. The material sequenced was CD4+ or CD8+ T cells sorted from blood, taken in a trial of the OX40 agonist ivuxolimab. This receptor was obtained from an adult with an advanced solid tumor such as melanoma, head and neck, liver or kidney cancer. The chain is assembled from TRBV5-6 and TRBJ2-2, with the D gene not confidently named. This receptor carries the CDR3 CASGPVVANTGELFF. In nucleotide form, the sequence is TGTGCCAGCGGCCCCGTAGTGGCCAACACCGGGGAGCTGTTTTTT.